A single sample is the source of the 14 T cell receptor beta chains below, sequenced in a study of patients and donors after allogeneic stem cell transplantation. TCRdb analysed the RT-PCR reads with MiXCR anew, one entry per CDR3 protein. Of roughly 880,000 distinct CDR3 sequences in the sample, 18% were seen once. The sample comprised blood, either unsorted or a sorted T cell fraction (not recorded which). Receptors originate from a human donor who was either an allogeneic HSCT recipient or a stem cell or donor lymphocyte infusion donor (not recorded which). It is not recorded whose cells these are; they may come from a transplant donor.

This clonotype was found many times. This rearrangement joins TRBV12-3 or TRBV12-4 to TRBJ2-5; D perhaps matches TRBD2 (5 bases). The CDR3 spans 13 residues. Trimming left V 3 bases short and J 4 bases short, with 9 bases between. The CDR3 region has the DNA TGTGCCAGCAGTTTTCTAGCTGGAGAGACCCAGTACTTC. This codes for CASSFLAGETQYF.

This clonotype was detected many times. This chain's CDR3 is CASSVVTGEGETQYF. DNA for the CDR3: TGTGCCAGCAGCGTAGTAACAGGGGAAGGAGAGACCCAGTACTTC. The rearrangement links TRBV9 to TRBJ2-5; 7 bases are a match to TRBD1. Germline CDR1 and CDR2: SGDLS and YYNGEE. There are 15 residues in the CDR3. Trimming cost V 0 bases and J 4 bases; bases outside gene matches: 6. The entire variable domain, with the rest obtained from reference TRBV9 and TRBJ2-5, is as follows: DSGVTQTPKHLITATGQRVTLRCSPRSGDLSVYWYQQSLDQGLQFLIQYYNGEERAKGNILERFSAQQFPDLHSELNLSSLELGDSALYFCASSVVTGEGETQYFGPGTRLLVL.

This clonotype was seen a few times. The genes are TRBV25-1 and TRBJ1-2; 7 nucleotides line up with TRBD1. Germline lookup yields CDR1 MGHDK and CDR2 SYGVNS. The CDR3 extends over 16 amino acids. The V segment lost 3 bases and the J segment 4 bases; nucleotides outside the gene matches: 11. The CDR3 DNA is TGTGCCAGCAGTGAGTTGACAGGGACAAGCTCCTATGGCTACACCTTC. Its protein is CASSELTGTSSYGYTF.

Comments on this clonotype: The junction departs from the called germline gene at one end, perhaps through a read error. The chain recombines TRBV6-5 with TRBJ1-1; 7 bases align to TRBD1. CDR1 and CDR2 (germline): MNHEY, SVGAGI. The CDR3 covers 15 residues. CDR3 bases: TGCGCCAGCAGTTACCGGACAGGTACCAACACTGAAGCTTTCTTT. This translates into CASSYRTGTNTEAFF.

For the CDR3, the DNA is TGCGCCAGCAGCGATGTGAACACCGGGGAGCTGTTTTTT. Its translation: CASSDVNTGELFF. J is TRBJ2-2 and V is TRBV5-1; D remains unclear. Germline CDR1 SGHRS, CDR2 YFSETQ. The CDR3 has 13 amino acids. Trimming shortened V by 4 bases and J by 1 base, and 5 bases separated the two germline ends. Full variable domain (rest looked up from reference TRBV5-1 and TRBJ2-2): KAGVTQTPRYLIKTRGQQVTLSCSPISGHRSVSWYQQTPGQGLQFLFEYFSETQRNKGNFPGRFSGRQFSNSRSEMNVSTLELGDSALYLCASSDVNTGELFFGEGSRLTVL.

In this sample, this clonotype turned up a few times. This chain links TRBV19 with TRBJ1-1; D is possibly TRBD1 (5 bases). Trimming shortened V by 5 bases and J by 2 bases, and 15 bases separated the two germline ends. This CDR3 comprises 15 residues. Germline CDR1 is LNHDA and CDR2 is SQIVND (reference sequence). CDR3 sequence reads: CASSVVPGLNTEAFF. The CDR3 DNA reads TGTGCCAGTAGTGTTGTACCGGGACTTAACACTGAAGCTTTCTTT.

The rearrangement joins TRBV7-8 to TRBJ1-5, with D maybe TRBD1 (5 bases). This CDR3 spans 16 amino acids. V lost 5 bases to trimming and J lost 9 bases, with 23 bases between them. The germline CDR1 and CDR2 sequences are SGHVS and FQNEAQ. DNA for the CDR3: TGTGCCAGCAGCCTGAAACCCGACAGCTATCATCCGCCCCAGCATTTT. It translates to CASSLKPDSYHPPQHF.

The V and J genes are TRBV27 and TRBJ1-5, with a possible D match to TRBD1 (6 bases). V lost 4 bases, J lost 2 bases, and 18 bases lay in between. This CDR3 comprises 17 residues. Per the germline V gene, CDR1 is MNHEY and CDR2 is SMNVEV (reference sequence). The CDR3 reads CASSSNRVAGGNQPQHF. The DNA of the CDR3 is TGTGCCAGCAGTTCGAACAGGGTTGCGGGGGGCAATCAGCCCCAGCATTTT.

V and J are TRBV6-2 or TRBV6-3 and TRBJ1-4, with TRBD1 matching over 7 bases. Trimming at V came to 3 bases and at J to 0 bases, leaving 13 bases not matched to a gene. CDR3 length: 19 amino acids. Per the germline V gene, CDR1 is MNHEY and CDR2 is SVGEGT. The CDR3 here is CASSYLPGQSTSTNEKLFF. The CDR3 DNA is TGTGCCAGCAGTTATCTTCCGGGACAGTCGACCTCAACTAATGAAAAACTGTTTTTT.

The table lists this clonotype with a few counts. The chain carries TRBV10-3 and TRBJ1-1; D ambiguous. CDR1 is ENHRY and CDR2 is SYGVKD in the germline V gene. CDR3 length: 12 residues. Trimming shortened V by 11 bases and J by 2 bases, and 12 bases separated the two germline ends. This CDR3 reads CASNTANTEAFF. For the CDR3, the DNA is TGTGCCTCCAACACGGCAAACACTGAAGCTTTCTTT.

This clonotype showed up just a few times. J is TRBJ2-1 and V is TRBV28; 10 bases fit TRBD2. This CDR3 is built from 17 residues. Germline lookup yields CDR1 MDHEN and CDR2 SYDVKM. V gave up 7 bases and J gave up 7 bases; unmatched junction bases: 16. The CDR3 DNA follows: TGTGCCAGCACCCTACTCATCGGTCTAGCGGGAGTTAATGAGCAGTTCTTC. Encoded protein: CASTLLIGLAGVNEQFF.

The rearrangement uses TRBV25-1 and TRBJ2-6; D not certain. The length of the CDR3 is 18 residues. Germline CDR1 reads MGHDK; CDR2 reads SYGVNS. Trimming removed 3 bases at V and 4 bases at J, with 19 bases between. This CDR3 reads CASSDFVGELTGANVLTF. The CDR3 DNA is TGTGCCAGCAGTGATTTTGTCGGAGAACTCACCGGGGCCAACGTCCTGACTTTC.

On this clonotype itself: A much bigger clone sits one base away, suggesting this may be a read error. The V gene is TRBV12-3 or TRBV12-4, the J gene TRBJ2-2, with no clear D. The CDR3 has 13 amino acids. CDR3 residues: CAGSSLRAGELFF. Here the CDR3 DNA reads TGTGCCGGCAGTTCGCTTAGGGCCGGGGAGCTGTTTTTT.

The rearrangement links TRBV20-1 to TRBJ1-1; no definite D call. The CDR3 loop spans 12 amino acids. V was clipped by 6 bases and J by 2 bases, with 10 bases between them. CDR1 is DFQATT and CDR2 is SNEGSKA in the germline V gene (reference sequence). The CDR3 sequence is CSAGSVNTEAFF. In nucleotides, the CDR3 is TGCAGTGCCGGCAGTGTTAACACTGAAGCTTTCTTT.